Listed below are T cell receptor beta chains from one sample, sequenced in a study of radiotherapy plus CTLA-4 blockade in lung cancer. Clones were read by immunoSEQ multiplex PCR, and TCRdb kept only the in-frame ones, dropping some. The data show over 60,000 clones, roughly 91% seen once. Sample: peripheral blood, taken from a patient treated with radiotherapy plus ipilimumab. The receptors come from a human donor with non-small cell lung cancer that progressed on radiotherapy plus ipilimumab. Each CDR3 is given with its conserved first and last residue. The D gene is left open where the match is weak. Rows may omit the clone size; those that give it use once, few, many or a size class.

V: TRBV7-6
size: NA
J: TRBJ2-2
D: TRBD1
DNA: TGTGCCAGCAGTCGGACAGGGGGCACCGGGGAGCTGTTTTTT
CDR3: CASSRTGGTGELFF

V: TRBV6-5
size: NA
J: TRBJ2-5
D: TRBD2
DNA: TGTGCCAGCACCAGACTAGCGGGGCAAGAGACCCAGTACTTC
CDR3: CASTRLAGQETQYF

V: TRBV4-2
size: once
J: TRBJ1-2
D: TRBD1
DNA: TGTGCCAGCAGCCAATCTGGCCCGGGACAGGGGGGGGATGGCTACACCTTC
CDR3: CASSQSGPGQGGDGYTF

V: TRBV18
size: NA
J: TRBJ2-7
D: NA
DNA: TGTGCCAGCTCACCAGTCCAGCTCTCCTACGAGCAGTACTTC
CDR3: CASSPVQLSYEQYF

V: TRBV28
size: few
J: TRBJ2-3
D: TRBD2
DNA: TGTGCCAGCAGTTCTCTAGCGGGGCTGTTGAATTTT
CDR3: CASSSLAGLLNF

V: TRBV9
size: NA
J: TRBJ2-5
D: TRBD2
DNA: TGTGCCAGCAGCGTTAGCGGGTTCGAGGAGACCCAGTACTTC
CDR3: CASSVSGFEETQYF

V: TRBV6-1
size: NA
J: TRBJ1-3
D: TRBD1
DNA: TGTGCCAGCGACGGGACAGGGATCAGAAACACCATATATTTT
CDR3: CASDGTGIRNTIYF

V: TRBV5-1
size: NA
J: TRBJ2-7
D: NA
DNA: TGCGCCAGCAGCGCCGACAGGTACGAGCAGTACTTC
CDR3: CASSADRYEQYF

V: TRBV19
size: NA
J: TRBJ1-5
D: NA
DNA: TGTGCCAGTAGTATTGGCCTCACCGTTTATAGCAATCAGCCCCAGCATTTT
CDR3: CASSIGLTVYSNQPQHF

V: TRBV28
size: NA
J: TRBJ2-3
D: NA
DNA: TGTGCCAGCAGTTCTATCACAGATACGCAGTATTTT
CDR3: CASSSITDTQYF

V: TRBV19
size: few
J: TRBJ2-1
D: TRBD2
DNA: TGTGCCAGTAGTATGACTAGCGGGAGGTACAATGAGCAGTTCTTC
CDR3: CASSMTSGRYNEQFF

V: TRBV30
size: NA
J: TRBJ2-2
D: NA
DNA: TGTGCCTGGAGTGTCCGGGGAGGACTCGCCGGGGAGCTGTTTTTT
CDR3: CAWSVRGGLAGELFF

V: TRBV7-9
size: few
J: TRBJ1-2
D: NA
DNA: TGTGCCAGCCTGCTGGGGAGTGTTAACTATGGCTACACCTTC
CDR3: CASLLGSVNYGYTF

V: TRBV13
size: NA
J: TRBJ2-6
D: NA
DNA: TGTGCCAGCAGCTTAGAGGTTCCCTCTGGGGCCAACGTCCTGACTTTC
CDR3: CASSLEVPSGANVLTF

V: TRBV30
size: NA
J: TRBJ2-3
D: TRBD2
DNA: TGTGCCTGGAAGCTAGCGGGAAGCACAGATACGCAGTATTTT
CDR3: CAWKLAGSTDTQYF

V: TRBV19
size: NA
J: TRBJ1-1
D: TRBD1
DNA: TGTGCCAGTAGTTGGACAGGGGGCAACACTGAAGCTTTCTTT
CDR3: CASSWTGGNTEAFF

V: TRBV27
size: NA
J: TRBJ2-3
D: NA
DNA: TGTGCCAGCAGAATAGTAGGGGGAACCGATACGCAGTATTTT
CDR3: CASRIVGGTDTQYF

V: TRBV19
size: NA
J: TRBJ1-2
D: NA
DNA: TGTGCCAGTAGCCCGGACCCGGTGTCCGGCTACACCTTC
CDR3: CASSPDPVSGYTF

V: TRBV27
size: NA
J: TRBJ2-1
D: NA
DNA: TGTGCCAGCAGTTTGGAAACCTCCTACAATGAGCAGTTCTTC
CDR3: CASSLETSYNEQFF

V: TRBV9
size: NA
J: TRBJ1-1
D: NA
DNA: TGTGCCAGCAGCAACATGAACACTGAAGCTTTCTTT
CDR3: CASSNMNTEAFF

V: TRBV19
size: NA
J: TRBJ2-1
D: NA
DNA: TGTGCCAGTAACAGGTTTAACAATGAGCAGTTCTTC
CDR3: CASNRFNNEQFF

V: TRBV5-1
size: NA
J: TRBJ2-1
D: NA
DNA: TGCGCCAGCAACGTCCTTGGGGGGCCTGAGCAGTTCTTC
CDR3: CASNVLGGPEQFF

V: TRBV29-1
size: few
J: TRBJ2-3
D: NA
DNA: TGCAGCGTTGTTAACTTCTACACAGATACGCAGTATTTT
CDR3: CSVVNFYTDTQYF

V: TRBV13
size: NA
J: TRBJ1-2
D: NA
DNA: TGTGCCAGCAGCTTAAGTCCAGCGACAGGAGGGCCATACACCTTC
CDR3: CASSLSPATGGPYTF

V: TRBV11-2
size: NA
J: TRBJ2-7
D: NA
DNA: TGTGCCAGCAGCTTAGACCAAGGCGAGCAGTACTTC
CDR3: CASSLDQGEQYF

V: TRBV7-9
size: NA
J: TRBJ1-2
D: TRBD1
DNA: TGTGCCAGCAGCTTCCGGGACAGGGGGGTGGTCGATGGCTACACCTTC
CDR3: CASSFRDRGVVDGYTF